This TCR beta chain originates from a study of cytomegalovirus exposure and HLA in healthy donors. Study-level results: Common viral pathogens were later found to be apparently linked to several of the most significant clusters. A few V segments could not be told apart, such as TRBV6-2 and TRBV6-3, and were left out. The Asian-associated ancestry cluster reportedly had fewer N-insertions than the roughly 700-donor mean in a later analysis. The authors listed 150 to 200 TCR beta chains as cytomegalovirus-associated.

The PCR ran on 60 Vbeta and 13 Jbeta primers. Only in-frame clones appear in the TCRdb table, and some are missing; sequencing was by immunoSEQ multiplex PCR. The sample yields more than 40,000 clones, roughly 51% seen once. Between the trimmed V and J ends, which lost 2 bases and 3 bases, there was a span of 11 bases. Germline V CDR1 and CDR2: ENHRY, SYGVKD. The CDR3 totals 14 residues. On this clone: The target antigen is unknown.

The TCR originated in a man between 60 and 70 years old in good health and CMV-seronegative. This chain links TRBV10-3 with TRBJ2-7, with D unclear. Sequencing was carried out using PBMCs. In DNA form, the CDR3 reads TGTGCCATCAGTGAGGCGGAGAGGAGCTACGAGCAGTACTTC. Amino acids: CAISEAERSYEQYF.